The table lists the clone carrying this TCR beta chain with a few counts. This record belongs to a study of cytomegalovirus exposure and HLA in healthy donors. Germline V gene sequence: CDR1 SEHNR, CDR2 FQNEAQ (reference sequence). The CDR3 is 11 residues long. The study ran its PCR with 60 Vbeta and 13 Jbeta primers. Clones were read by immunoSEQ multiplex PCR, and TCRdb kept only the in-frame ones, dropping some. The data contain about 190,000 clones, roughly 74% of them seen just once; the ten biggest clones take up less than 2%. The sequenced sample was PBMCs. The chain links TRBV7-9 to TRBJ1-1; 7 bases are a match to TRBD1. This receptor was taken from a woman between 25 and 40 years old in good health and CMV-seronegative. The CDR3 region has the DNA TGTGCGGGACAGTTGAACACTGAAGCTTTCTTT. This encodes CAGQLNTEAFF. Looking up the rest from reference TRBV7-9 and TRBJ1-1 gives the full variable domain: DTGVSQNPRHKITKRGQNVTFRCDPISEHNRLYWYRQTLGQGPEFLTYFQNEAQLEKSRLLSDRFSAERPKGSFSTLEIQRTEQGDSAMYLCAGQLNTEAFFGQGTRLTVV.